This T cell receptor beta chain originates from a study of regulatory T cells in long-lasting Graves disease. Whole-study context: Patients newly diagnosed with Graves' had been on antithyroid drugs for under 3 months. Study-wide findings and caveats: Persistent disease exhibited a predilection for TRBV28, TRBJ1-2 and TRBJ2-5.

Time point defined: newly diagnosed GD, antithyroid drugs for less than 3 months. TCR sequences were obtained from RNA taken from PBMCs. With respect to this clonotype: No antigen is known for it.

This CDR3 region has 14 residues. Trimming left V 6 bases short and J 9 bases short, with 15 bases between. Building the TCR beta libraries relied on iRepertoire HTBI primers, and CDR3 regions underwent Arm-PCR. Original processing notes: In the combined samples, 62 TRBV and 14 TRBJ segments were identified. A single record per CDR3 protein comes from TCRdb applying MiXCR to the multiplex PCR reads. These V and J calls are TCRdb output, not the study's own analysis. The sample has about 310,000 distinct CDR3 sequences, 18% seen once. The clonotype originates from a female donor with Graves disease. The chain carries TRBV12-3 or TRBV12-4 and TRBJ1-6; D unclear. Source: peripheral blood mononuclear cells (PBMCs), taken at new diagnosis, from a patient treated with antithyroid drugs. In DNA form, the CDR3 reads TGTGCCAGCAGCTCCGGACGGAGCCTTTCACCCCTCCACTTT. Encoded protein: CASSSGRSLSPLHF.